These 17 T cell receptor beta chains share one sample of origin, sequenced in a study of blood T cell repertoires in COVID-19. Method: immunoSEQ multiplex PCR; TCRdb's copy keeps in-frame clones and lacks some. Of roughly 250,000 clones listed, approximately 82% are singletons. Sequenced: peripheral blood. Receptor source: a woman of 80 years or more with active or convalescent COVID-19.

V usage is TRBV12-3 or TRBV12-4 and J usage is TRBJ2-3; D may be TRBD2 (7 bases). The ends were cut back, 6 bases at V and 5 bases at J, with 12 bases in the middle. This CDR3 has 13 residues. CDR3: CASRGGQKDTQYF. The CDR3, as DNA: TGTGCCAGCAGGGGGGGGCAGAAAGATACGCAGTATTTT.

The V gene is TRBV28, the J gene TRBJ2-3, with a weak D call TRBD1 (5 bases). Germline V lookup: CDR1 MDHEN, CDR2 SYDVKM. There are 14 residues in the CDR3. The CDR3 loop reads CATARAGSDDTQYF. CDR3 sequence (DNA): TGTGCGACAGCAAGGGCAGGCTCGGATGATACGCAGTATTTT.

This chain joins TRBV2 and TRBJ2-1; 8 bases agree with TRBD1. The V segment lost 6 bases and the J segment 8 bases; nucleotides outside the gene matches: 6. This CDR3 region has 13 residues. Per germline, CDR1 SNHLY and CDR2 FYNNEI. The CDR3 is CASRQGVLDEQFF. DNA for the CDR3: TGTGCCAGCAGACAGGGGGTTTTGGATGAGCAGTTCTTC.

This clone occurred a few times. This chain links TRBV30 with TRBJ2-1, with 7 positions matching TRBD1. Germline-derived CDR1 and CDR2 are GTSNPN and SVGIG (reference sequence). With 3 bases clipped from V and 12 bases from J, the junction kept 11 bases outside the gene matches. There are 13 residues in the CDR3. Here the CDR3 DNA reads TGTGCCTGGAGAGAAATAGGGGGCGAGGGGCAGTTCTTC. It specifies CAWREIGGEGQFF.

V is TRBV19 and J is TRBJ1-5, with a tentative D call TRBD1 (5 bases). Trimming removed 2 bases from V and 7 bases from J, with 9 bases in between. Germline values: CDR1 LNHDA, CDR2 SQIVND (reference sequence). The CDR3 has 13 residues. CDR3 sequence: CASSISGRQPQHF. CDR3 DNA sequence: TGTGCCAGTAGTATATCAGGGAGGCAGCCCCAGCATTTT.

This chain links TRBV19 with TRBJ1-2, with no clear D. Trimming pared 4 bases from V and 4 bases from J, leaving 19 bases between. This CDR3 region has 16 residues. Looked up from germline, CDR1 is LNHDA and CDR2 is SQIVND (reference sequence). DNA of the CDR3: TGTGCCAGTAGTAAAGGAATGACCGGGTTGTTCTATGGCTACACCTTC. This gives the protein CASSKGMTGLFYGYTF.

The V and J genes are TRBV5-1 and TRBJ2-7; 7 nucleotides line up with TRBD1. The trim removed 7 bases at V and 3 bases at J, leaving 7 bases unmatched. Germline loops: CDR1 SGHRS, CDR2 YFSETQ. The CDR3 runs to 13 residues. CDR3 amino acids: CASCPGQCYEQYF. The CDR3 DNA is TGCGCCAGCTGCCCGGGACAGTGCTACGAGCAGTACTTC. The entire variable domain, with the rest obtained from reference TRBV5-1 and TRBJ2-7, is as follows: KAGVTQTPRYLIKTRGQQVTLSCSPISGHRSVSWYQQTPGQGLQFLFEYFSETQRNKGNFPGRFSGRQFSNSRSEMNVSTLELGDSALYLCASCPGQCYEQYFGPGTRLTVT.

The chain carries TRBV15 and TRBJ1-3; TRBD1 matches 8 bases. CDR1 is LNHNV and CDR2 is YYDKDF in the germline V gene (reference sequence). Unmatched junction bases numbered 14, after V lost 4 bases and J lost 0 bases. This CDR3 spans 19 amino acids. The CDR3 coding sequence is TGTGCCACCAGCACCACACCCGGACAGGGCATTCTCTCTGGAAACACCATATATTTT. Translation gives CATSTTPGQGILSGNTIYF.

The rearrangement uses TRBV6-5 and TRBJ1-6, with 9 bases that match TRBD1. The CDR3 has 14 amino acids. CDR1 and CDR2 (germline): MNHEY, SVGAGI. The trim removed 6 bases at V and 3 bases at J, leaving 0 bases unmatched. The CDR3 nucleotides read TGTGCCAGCAGGGGACAGGGCTATAATTCACCCCTCCACTTT. Amino acids: CASRGQGYNSPLHF.

This clone was observed a single time. The CDR3: CASSSGTDYGYTF. The CDR3 DNA sequence: TGCGCCAGCAGCTCTGGGACAGACTATGGCTACACCTTC. The V call is TRBV5-1, the J call TRBJ1-2, with 7 nucleotides matching TRBD1. Germline V CDR1 and CDR2: SGHRS, YFSETQ. V lost 3 bases, J lost 3 bases, and 2 bases stayed unmatched. There are 13 residues in the CDR3.

The chain has TRBV19 and TRBJ2-5; 10 nucleotides align to TRBD2. Germline CDR1 and CDR2: LNHDA and SQIVND (reference sequence). The trim removed 4 bases at V and 4 bases at J, leaving 9 bases unmatched. This CDR3 is built from 16 residues. The DNA of the CDR3 is TGTGCCAGTAGTACCCGCGAACTAGCGGGAAGAGAGACCCAGTACTTC. This gives the protein CASSTRELAGRETQYF.

This chain connects TRBV24-1 to TRBJ2-2, with 9 bases fitting TRBD2. Germline CDR1 KGHDR, CDR2 SFDVKD. CDR3 length: 18 amino acids. Unmatched junction bases numbered 7, after V lost 0 bases and J lost 3 bases. The CDR3 DNA is TGTGCCACCAGTGATTTGCATCGCGGGGGGGCGTACACCGGGGAGCTGTTTTTT. Its protein product is CATSDLHRGGAYTGELFF.

The chain employs TRBV7-8 and TRBJ2-7, with 10 bases matching TRBD1. The CDR3 loop spans 15 amino acids. CDR1 is SGHVS, CDR2 FQNEAQ, per germline. V was pared by 3 bases and J by 3 bases, with 5 bases of the junction left unmatched. CDR3 residues: CASSLAGQGIYEQYF. DNA for the CDR3: TGTGCCAGCAGCTTGGCGGGACAGGGGATCTACGAGCAGTACTTC. The variable domain in full, completed from reference TRBV7-8 and TRBJ2-7, reads GAGVSQSPRYKVAKRGQDVALRCDPISGHVSLFWYQQALGQGPEFLTYFQNEAQLDKSGLPSDRFFAERPEGSVSTLKIQRTQQEDSAVYLCASSLAGQGIYEQYFGPGTRLTVT.

The gene calls are TRBV5-1 and TRBJ2-6; D not certain. This CDR3 has 19 amino acids. Germline V gene lookup returns CDR1 SGHRS and CDR2 YFSETQ. The ends were cut back, 4 bases at V and 0 bases at J, with 20 bases in the middle. The CDR3 protein is CASSPRRPNPSSGANVLTF. CDR3 coding DNA: TGCGCCAGCAGCCCGCGGAGACCCAACCCTAGCTCTGGGGCCAACGTCCTGACTTTC.

This clone was recorded only once. The V and J genes are TRBV5-1 and TRBJ2-1; 7 bases match TRBD2. The germline V gene has CDR1 SGHRS and CDR2 YFSETQ. With V trimmed by 4 bases and J by 0 bases, 7 bases remained unmatched. CDR3 length equals 16 residues. For the CDR3, the DNA is TGCGCCAGCAGCCGTAGCGGGCTGTACTCCTACAATGAGCAGTTCTTC. This sequence encodes CASSRSGLYSYNEQFF.

The J gene is TRBJ1-5, the V gene TRBV5-1, with TRBD1 as a possible D gene (5 bases). Germline V lookup: CDR1 SGHRS, CDR2 YFSETQ. The CDR3 contains 16 residues. The V end was cut by 4 bases, the J end by 1 base, with 15 bases between. As DNA, the CDR3 is TGCGCCAGCAGCCTCCTGGGGGGGGAAAGCAATCAGCCCCAGCATTTT. Protein product: CASSLLGGESNQPQHF.

The gene calls are TRBV6-5 and TRBJ1-2, with D unclear. Trimming shortened V by 4 bases and J by 7 bases, and 19 bases separated the two germline ends. CDR1 MNHEY and CDR2 SVGAGI come from the germline V gene. CDR3 size: 15 residues. The CDR3 DNA is TGTGCCAGCAGTTTCTCTGGAGGCAAAACGGGTGGCTACACCTTC. Protein: CASSFSGGKTGGYTF.